Each of the 21 T cell receptor beta chains below was sequenced from the same sample in a study of blood T cell repertoires in COVID-19. The table came from immunoSEQ multiplex PCR; TCRdb's copy has only in-frame clones and leaves some out. The data hold about 45,000 clones, with approximately 85% observed a single time. The sample taken for sequencing was peripheral blood. These TCRs come from a woman of 80 years or more with acute or convalescent COVID-19.

The V and J genes are TRBV5-1 and TRBJ2-3; D perhaps matches TRBD1 (6 bases). The germline V gene encodes CDR1 SGHRS and CDR2 YFSETQ. The CDR3 length is 14 residues. The V end was cut by 0 bases, the J end by 2 bases, with 7 bases between. CDR3 protein: CASSLGQATDTQYF. The CDR3 bases are TGCGCCAGCAGCTTGGGACAGGCCACAGATACGCAGTATTTT.

V is TRBV6-2 or TRBV6-3 and J is TRBJ2-5, with a possible D match to TRBD1 (6 bases). Germline CDR1 MNHEY, CDR2 SVGEGT. The CDR3 totals 14 residues. V lost 5 bases and J 1 base, leaving 11 bases between the germline ends. This CDR3 reads CASSTRTAQETQYF. The CDR3 DNA reads as TGTGCCAGCAGTACGAGGACAGCCCAAGAGACCCAGTACTTC.

The V and J genes are TRBV3-1 (or the pseudogene TRBV3-2) and TRBJ1-1; a possible D gene is TRBD1 (6 bases). The CDR3 length is 14 residues. The V and J ends lost 0 bases and 1 base respectively, with 6 bases between them. From germline, CDR1 is LGHDT and CDR2 YNNKEL (reference sequence). The CDR3 DNA reads as TGTGCCAGCAGCCAAGAACAGGGGAACACTGAAGCTTTCTTT. Translation: CASSQEQGNTEAFF.

This clone was found a few times. The chain carries TRBV3-1 (or the pseudogene TRBV3-2) and TRBJ2-2; D ambiguous. The CDR3 extends over 15 amino acids. V dropped 1 base and J dropped 1 base, with 7 bases sitting between them. The germline gives CDR1 LGHDT, CDR2 YNNKEL (reference sequence). The CDR3 DNA follows: TGTGCCAGCAGCCAAGCTGGAGTGAACACCGGGGAGCTGTTTTTT. Translating it yields CASSQAGVNTGELFF.

The chain carries TRBV5-4 and TRBJ2-4; TRBD2 matches at 8 bases. Germline V lookup: CDR1 SGHNT, CDR2 YYREEE (reference sequence). The J segment lost 6 bases and the V segment lost 2 bases, leaving 7 bases of the junction unmatched. This CDR3 is 15 amino acids long. This CDR3 is CASSLAGVSGNIQYF. The CDR3 DNA reads TGTGCCAGCAGCTTAGCGGGAGTCTCGGGAAACATTCAGTACTTC.

This clone was counted a single time. The chain links TRBV7-2 to TRBJ2-5, with 9 bases matching TRBD2. The CDR3 has 16 residues. The germline V gene encodes CDR1 SGHTA and CDR2 FQGNSA. The V gene end was trimmed by 1 base and the J gene end by 5 bases; junction bases not matched to a gene: 8. For the CDR3, the DNA is TGTGCCAGCAGCTTAGGGTTTAGCGGGAGTCTGGAGACCCAGTACTTC. It specifies CASSLGFSGSLETQYF.

The chain combines TRBV5-1 with TRBJ2-2; D possibly corresponds to TRBD2 (5 bases). Germline CDR1 and CDR2: SGHRS and YFSETQ. This CDR3 has 15 amino acids. The V gene lost 4 bases and the J gene lost 6 bases, with 16 bases spanning the gap. The CDR3 sequence: CASSDGLLTPGELFF. The DNA of the CDR3 is TGCGCCAGCAGCGACGGACTCCTGACCCCCGGGGAGCTGTTTTTT.

V and J are TRBV5-8 and TRBJ1-1; 7 positions match TRBD1. Germline V gene lookup returns CDR1 SGHTS and CDR2 YDEGEE. This CDR3 spans 17 amino acids. V lost 4 bases and J lost 0; bases outside the gene matches: 12. CDR3: CASSIRAGQKMNTEAFF. CDR3 bases: TGTGCCAGCAGCATACGGGCGGGACAGAAAATGAACACTGAAGCTTTCTTT.

The count of this clone is one. This sequence joins TRBV30 and TRBJ1-1; the D is unclear. The length of the CDR3 is 11 residues. In germline, CDR1 is GTSNPN, CDR2 SVGIG (reference sequence). Between the trimmed V and J ends, which lost 3 bases and 11 bases, there was a span of 13 bases. The CDR3 coding sequence is TGTGCCTGGAGCGGACTGGATCGGGCTTTCTTT. Its translation: CAWSGLDRAFF.

This chain connects TRBV28 to TRBJ1-5; a possible D gene is TRBD1 (5 bases). Per the germline V gene, CDR1 is MDHEN and CDR2 is SYDVKM. Between the trimmed V and J ends, which lost 5 bases and 4 bases, there was a span of 15 bases. The CDR3 is 15 amino acids. The CDR3 is CASSPGTADNQPQHF. The DNA for the CDR3 is TGTGCCAGCAGTCCGGGGACTGCCGATAATCAGCCCCAGCATTTT.

The rearrangement uses TRBV18 and TRBJ2-1; no clear D. Deletions cut 3 bases from V and 1 base from J, with 7 bases between. The CDR3 is made up of 14 amino acids. Germline values: CDR1 KGHSH, CDR2 LQKENI. This CDR3 reads CASSPAVSYNEQFF. CDR3 sequence (DNA): TGTGCCAGCTCACCTGCGGTATCCTACAATGAGCAGTTCTTC.

V and J are TRBV27 and TRBJ1-1; D gene unclear. Trimming stripped 6 bases from V and 6 bases from J, with 17 bases between. CDR3 length: 14 residues. Germline CDR1 is MNHEY and CDR2 is SMNVEV (reference sequence). CDR3 sequence reads: CASRVMEGSAEAFF. CDR3 coding DNA: TGTGCCAGCAGGGTGATGGAAGGGAGCGCTGAAGCTTTCTTT.

This clone was picked up a small number of times. The rearrangement links TRBV11-1 to TRBJ2-1, with TRBD2 identical over 10 bases. Germline CDR1 reads SGHAT; CDR2 reads FQDESV (reference sequence). The CDR3 totals 16 residues. J lost 5 bases, V lost 1 base, and 5 bases had no gene match. The chain's CDR3 is CASSLGAGGDNNEQFF. DNA for the CDR3: TGTGCCAGCAGCTTAGGAGCGGGAGGGGACAACAATGAGCAGTTCTTC.

The table lists this clone with a few counts. The V and J genes are TRBV2 and TRBJ2-2, with D perhaps matching TRBD1 (6 bases). This CDR3 spans 16 amino acids. Germline-derived CDR1 and CDR2 are SNHLY and FYNNEI. Trimming cost V 9 bases and J 7 bases, with 24 bases left between them. The CDR3 reads CASQRPLLQGNGELFF. The CDR3 coding sequence is TGTGCCAGTCAAAGGCCGTTACTACAGGGTAACGGGGAGCTGTTTTTT. Based on the CDR3 plus reference TRBV2 and TRBJ2-2, the full variable domain is EPEVTQTPSHQVTQMGQEVILRCVPISNHLYFYWYRQILGQKVEFLVSFYNNEISEKSEIFDDQFSVERPDGSNFTLKIRSTKLEDSAMYFCASQRPLLQGNGELFFGEGSRLTVL.

The chain is built from TRBV24-1 and TRBJ1-2, with a weak D call TRBD1 (5 bases). The CDR3 is made up of 12 amino acids. With 5 bases removed from V and 7 bases from J, the gap between germline ends came to 10 bases. Germline V gene data show CDR1 as KGHDR and CDR2 as SFDVKD. CDR3 amino acids: CATSAGPGGYTF. The CDR3 nucleotides are TGTGCCACCAGTGCAGGGCCAGGTGGCTACACCTTC.

The rearrangement joins TRBV2 to TRBJ1-5; D unresolved. V was cut by 3 bases and J by 7 bases, with 7 bases left in between. CDR3 size: 12 residues. The germline V gene encodes CDR1 SNHLY and CDR2 FYNNEI. The CDR3, as DNA: TGTGCCAGCAGTGAGCCGGGACAGCCCCAGCATTTT. Protein sequence: CASSEPGQPQHF.

This chain connects TRBV18 to TRBJ2-7; 7 bases agree with TRBD1. Unmatched junction bases numbered 5, after V lost 6 bases and J lost 3 bases. This CDR3 is 13 amino acids long. Germline CDR1 and CDR2: KGHSH and LQKENI. For the CDR3, the DNA is TGTGCCAGCTCGATCGGACAGGTCTACGAGCAGTACTTC. Its translation: CASSIGQVYEQYF.

This chain joins TRBV3-1 (or the pseudogene TRBV3-2) and TRBJ2-1; 10 bases line up with TRBD2. The CDR3 contains 15 residues. Germline CDR1 and CDR2: LGHDT and YNNKEL (reference sequence). V trimming: 3 bases; J trimming: 4 bases; junction bases outside the gene matches: 3. The CDR3 sequence is CASSQGLASYNEQFF. DNA for the CDR3: TGTGCCAGCAGCCAGGGACTAGCGTCGTACAATGAGCAGTTCTTC.

The chain links TRBV21-1 to TRBJ2-2; the table's D call, TRBD1, has no DNA check behind it. TRBV21-1 is reported as a pseudogene. This CDR3 contains 16 residues. CDR3 nucleotide sequence: TGTGCCAGCAGCAAAGAAAAGGACAAGAACACCGGGGAGCTGTTTTTT. Residues: CASSKEKDKNTGELFF.

The chain has TRBV5-6 and TRBJ2-3; 9 nucleotides match TRBD2. V dropped 3 bases and J dropped 3; count of bases not matched to a gene: 11. In germline, CDR1 is SGHDT, CDR2 YYEEEE. This CDR3 is built from 17 residues. The CDR3 coding sequence is TGTGCCAGCAGCTCCCCGCTAGCGGGACGGGGTACAGATACGCAGTATTTT. This encodes CASSSPLAGRGTDTQYF.

V usage is TRBV5-1 and J usage is TRBJ2-7, with no clear D. This CDR3 contains 14 residues. CDR1 is SGHRS and CDR2 is YFSETQ in the germline V gene. V was cut by 0 bases and J by 0 bases, with 7 bases left in between. CDR3 sequence reads: CASSLALSSYEQYF. The CDR3 nucleotides are TGCGCCAGCAGCTTGGCGCTAAGCTCCTACGAGCAGTACTTC.